The sequence of this T cell receptor (beta chain) was determined in a study of molecular identifiers for immune sequencing clone quantification. The CDR3 is made up of 15 amino acids. With 2 bases removed from V and 12 bases from J, the gap between germline ends came to 23 bases. Germline CDR1 is MDHEN and CDR2 is SYDVKM. MiXCR was run by TCRdb on the PCR reads, yielding one entry per CDR3 protein. The data contain some 580,000 distinct CDR3 sequences, about 25% of them seen just once; the ten biggest clones take up about 0.73%. The origin of this receptor is a human donor in good health. Some libraries in this study had Jurkat cell RNA spiked in. Material for sequencing was naive CD8+ T cells from blood, with Jurkat cell RNA spiked in. Subset: FACS-sorted CD8+CD4-CCR7+CD45RA+ naive T cells. The chain combines TRBV28 with TRBJ2-7, with D perhaps given as TRBD1 or TRBD2 (6 bases each). The CDR3, as DNA: TGTGCCAGCAGTTTAAGGGGGGCCCCTGGTGACGAACTGTACTTC. Its protein product is CASSLRGAPGDELYF.